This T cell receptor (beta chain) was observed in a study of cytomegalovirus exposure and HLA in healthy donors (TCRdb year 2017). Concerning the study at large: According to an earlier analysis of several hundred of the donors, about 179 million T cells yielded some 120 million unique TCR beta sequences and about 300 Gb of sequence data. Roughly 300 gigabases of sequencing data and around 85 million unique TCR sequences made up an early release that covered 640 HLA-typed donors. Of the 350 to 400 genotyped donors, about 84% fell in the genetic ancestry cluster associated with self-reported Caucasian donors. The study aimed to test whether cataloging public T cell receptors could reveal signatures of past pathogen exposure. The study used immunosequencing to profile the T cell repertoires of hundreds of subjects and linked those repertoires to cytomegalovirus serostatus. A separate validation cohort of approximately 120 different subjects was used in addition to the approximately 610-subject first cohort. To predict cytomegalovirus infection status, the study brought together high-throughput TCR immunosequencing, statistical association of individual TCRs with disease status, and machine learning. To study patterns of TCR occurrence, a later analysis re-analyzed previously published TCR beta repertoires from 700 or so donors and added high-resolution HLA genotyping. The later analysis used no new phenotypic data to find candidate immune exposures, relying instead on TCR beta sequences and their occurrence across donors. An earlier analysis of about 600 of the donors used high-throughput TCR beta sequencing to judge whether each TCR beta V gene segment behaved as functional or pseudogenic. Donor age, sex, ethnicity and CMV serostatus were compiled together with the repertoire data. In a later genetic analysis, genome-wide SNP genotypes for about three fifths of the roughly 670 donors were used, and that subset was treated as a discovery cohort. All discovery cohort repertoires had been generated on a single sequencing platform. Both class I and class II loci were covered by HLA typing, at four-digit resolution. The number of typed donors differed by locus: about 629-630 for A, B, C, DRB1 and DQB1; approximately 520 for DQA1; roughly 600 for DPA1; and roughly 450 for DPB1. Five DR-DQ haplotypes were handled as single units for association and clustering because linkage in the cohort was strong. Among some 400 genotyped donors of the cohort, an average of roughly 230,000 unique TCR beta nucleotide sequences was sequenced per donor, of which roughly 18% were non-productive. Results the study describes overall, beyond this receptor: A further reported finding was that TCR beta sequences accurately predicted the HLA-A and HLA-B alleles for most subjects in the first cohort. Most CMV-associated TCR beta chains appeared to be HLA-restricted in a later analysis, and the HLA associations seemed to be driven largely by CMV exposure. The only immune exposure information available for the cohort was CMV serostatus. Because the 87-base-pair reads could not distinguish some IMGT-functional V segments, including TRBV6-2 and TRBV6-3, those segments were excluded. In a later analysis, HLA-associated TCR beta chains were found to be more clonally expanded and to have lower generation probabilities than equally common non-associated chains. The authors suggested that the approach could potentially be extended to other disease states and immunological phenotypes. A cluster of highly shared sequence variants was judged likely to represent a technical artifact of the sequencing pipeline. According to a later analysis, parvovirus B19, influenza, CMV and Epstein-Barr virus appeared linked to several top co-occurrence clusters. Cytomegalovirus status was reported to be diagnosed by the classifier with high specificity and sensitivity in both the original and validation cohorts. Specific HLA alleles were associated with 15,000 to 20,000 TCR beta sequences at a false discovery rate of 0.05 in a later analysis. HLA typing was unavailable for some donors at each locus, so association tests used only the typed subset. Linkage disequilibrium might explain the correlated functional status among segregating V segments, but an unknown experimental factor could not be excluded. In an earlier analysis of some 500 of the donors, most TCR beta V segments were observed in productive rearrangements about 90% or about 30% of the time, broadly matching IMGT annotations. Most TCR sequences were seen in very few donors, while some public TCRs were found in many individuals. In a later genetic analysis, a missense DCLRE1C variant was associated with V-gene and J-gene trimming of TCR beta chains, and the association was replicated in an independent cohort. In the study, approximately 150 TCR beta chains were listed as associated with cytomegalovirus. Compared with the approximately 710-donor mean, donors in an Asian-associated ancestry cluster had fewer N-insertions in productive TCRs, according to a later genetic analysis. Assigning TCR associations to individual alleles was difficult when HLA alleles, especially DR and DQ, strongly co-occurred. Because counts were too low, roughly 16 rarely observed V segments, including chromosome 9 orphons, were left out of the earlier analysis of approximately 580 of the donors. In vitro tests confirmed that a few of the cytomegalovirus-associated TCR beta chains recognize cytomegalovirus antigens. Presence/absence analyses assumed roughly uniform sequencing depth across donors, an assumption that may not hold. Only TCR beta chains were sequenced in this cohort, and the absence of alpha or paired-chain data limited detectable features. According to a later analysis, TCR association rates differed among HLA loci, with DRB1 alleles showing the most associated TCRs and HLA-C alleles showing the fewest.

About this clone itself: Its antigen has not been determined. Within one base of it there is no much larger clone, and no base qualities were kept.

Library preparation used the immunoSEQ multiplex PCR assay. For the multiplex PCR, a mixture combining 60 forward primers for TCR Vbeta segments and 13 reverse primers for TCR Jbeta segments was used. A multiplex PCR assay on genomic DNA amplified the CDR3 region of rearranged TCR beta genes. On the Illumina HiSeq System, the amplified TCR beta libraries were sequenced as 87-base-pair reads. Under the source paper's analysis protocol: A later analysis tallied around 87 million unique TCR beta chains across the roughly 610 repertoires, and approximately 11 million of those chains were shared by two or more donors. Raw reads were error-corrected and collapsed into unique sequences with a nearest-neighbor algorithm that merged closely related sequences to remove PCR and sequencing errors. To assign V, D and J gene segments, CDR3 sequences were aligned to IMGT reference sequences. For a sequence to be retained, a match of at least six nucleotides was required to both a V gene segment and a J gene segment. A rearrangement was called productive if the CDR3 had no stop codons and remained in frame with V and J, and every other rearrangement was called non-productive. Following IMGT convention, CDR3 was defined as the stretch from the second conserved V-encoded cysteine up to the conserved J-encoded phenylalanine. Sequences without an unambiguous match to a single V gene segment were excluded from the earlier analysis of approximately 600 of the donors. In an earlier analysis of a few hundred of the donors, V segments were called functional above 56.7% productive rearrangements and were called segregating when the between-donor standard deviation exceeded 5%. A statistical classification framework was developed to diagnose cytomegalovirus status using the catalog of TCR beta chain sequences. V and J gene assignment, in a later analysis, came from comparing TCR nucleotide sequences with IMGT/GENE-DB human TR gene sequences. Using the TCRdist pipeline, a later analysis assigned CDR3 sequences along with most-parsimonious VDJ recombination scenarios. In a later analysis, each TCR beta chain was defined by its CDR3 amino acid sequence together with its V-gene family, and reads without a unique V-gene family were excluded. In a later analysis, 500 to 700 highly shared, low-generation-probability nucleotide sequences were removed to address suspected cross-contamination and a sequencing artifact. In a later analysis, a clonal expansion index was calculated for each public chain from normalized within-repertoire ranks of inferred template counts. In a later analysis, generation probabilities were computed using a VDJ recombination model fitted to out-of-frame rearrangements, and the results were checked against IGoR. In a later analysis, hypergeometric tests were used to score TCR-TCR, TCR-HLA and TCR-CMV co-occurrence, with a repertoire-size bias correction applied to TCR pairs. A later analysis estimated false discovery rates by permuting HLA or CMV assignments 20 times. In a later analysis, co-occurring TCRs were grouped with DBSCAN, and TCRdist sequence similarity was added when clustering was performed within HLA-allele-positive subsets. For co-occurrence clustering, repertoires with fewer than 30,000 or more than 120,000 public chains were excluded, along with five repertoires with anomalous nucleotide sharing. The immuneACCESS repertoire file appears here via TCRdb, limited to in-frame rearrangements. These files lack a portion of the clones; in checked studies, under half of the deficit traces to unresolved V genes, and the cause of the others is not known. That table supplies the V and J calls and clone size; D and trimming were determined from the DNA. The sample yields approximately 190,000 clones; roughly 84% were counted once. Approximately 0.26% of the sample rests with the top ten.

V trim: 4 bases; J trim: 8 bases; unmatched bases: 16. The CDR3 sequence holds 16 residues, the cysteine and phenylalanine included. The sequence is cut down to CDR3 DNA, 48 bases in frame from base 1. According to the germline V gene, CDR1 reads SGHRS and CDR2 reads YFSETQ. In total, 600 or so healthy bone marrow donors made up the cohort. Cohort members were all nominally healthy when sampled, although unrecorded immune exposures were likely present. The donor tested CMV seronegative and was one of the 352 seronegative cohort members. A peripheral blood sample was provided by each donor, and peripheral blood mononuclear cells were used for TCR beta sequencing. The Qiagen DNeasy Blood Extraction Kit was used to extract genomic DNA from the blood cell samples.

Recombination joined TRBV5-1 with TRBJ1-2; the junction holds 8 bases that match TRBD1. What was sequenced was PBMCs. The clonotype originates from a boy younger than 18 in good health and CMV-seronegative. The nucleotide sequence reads TGCGCCAGCAGCAAGCTTAAACAGGGGGGGCTATACGGCTACACCTTC. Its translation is CASSKLKQGGLYGYTF.